These T cell receptor beta chains were read from a single sample in a study of shared clonotypes between healthy human individuals. Data came from immunoSEQ multiplex PCR; TCRdb stores just in-frame clones and leaves some out. The sample records about 1 million clones, roughly 80% being singletons. Sequenced material: memory CD4+ T cells sorted from blood. The receptor set was obtained from a young man in good health. CDR3s include the opening cysteine and the closing phenylalanine or tryptophan. A D gene is named only where the DNA matches it firmly. The size field is filled for only some rows; it gives once, few, many or a size class.

cdr3_aa: CASRTRDNNSPLHF; cdr3_nt: TGTGCCAGCAGAACCCGGGACAATAATTCACCCCTCCACTTT; clone_size: few; d_call: -; v_call: TRBV28; j_call: TRBJ1-6
cdr3_aa: CASGTGNFGNQPQHF; cdr3_nt: TGTGCCAGCGGAACAGGGAATTTCGGCAATCAGCCCCAGCATTTT; clone_size: once; d_call: -; v_call: TRBV19; j_call: TRBJ1-5
cdr3_aa: CASSGLFVGELFF; cdr3_nt: TGTGCCAGCAGCGGACTGTTCGTCGGGGAGCTGTTTTTT; clone_size: -; d_call: -; v_call: TRBV5-6; j_call: TRBJ2-2
cdr3_aa: CASSSAGGGIYEQYF; cdr3_nt: TGTGCCAGCAGCTCGGCTGGCGGGGGGATCTACGAGCAGTACTTC; clone_size: once; d_call: TRBD2; v_call: TRBV7-2; j_call: TRBJ2-7
cdr3_aa: CASSLGSQTYEQYF; cdr3_nt: TGTGCCAGCAGCCTCGGGAGTCAGACCTACGAGCAGTACTTC; clone_size: once; d_call: -; v_call: TRBV11-3; j_call: TRBJ2-7
cdr3_aa: CASSPIRAENTEAFF; cdr3_nt: TGTGCCAGCAGCCCCATTCGGGCAGAGAACACTGAAGCTTTCTTT; clone_size: -; d_call: -; v_call: TRBV5-4; j_call: TRBJ1-1
cdr3_aa: CASSWGTGVTPLHF; cdr3_nt: TGTGCCAGCAGCTGGGGGACAGGGGTCACTCCCCTCCACTTT; clone_size: few; d_call: TRBD1; v_call: TRBV7-2; j_call: TRBJ1-6
cdr3_aa: CAGGQGATGSNQPQHF; cdr3_nt: TGTGCAGGGGGACAGGGGGCAACCGGTAGCAATCAGCCCCAGCATTTT; clone_size: -; d_call: TRBD1; v_call: TRBV28; j_call: TRBJ1-5
cdr3_aa: CASRGTGWGHEQYF; cdr3_nt: TGTGCCAGCAGGGGGACAGGCTGGGGCCACGAGCAGTACTTC; clone_size: -; d_call: TRBD1; v_call: TRBV28; j_call: TRBJ2-7
cdr3_aa: CASSLAASGYTGELFF; cdr3_nt: TGTGCCAGCAGCTTAGCTGCTAGCGGGTACACCGGGGAGCTGTTTTTT; clone_size: -; d_call: TRBD2; v_call: TRBV13; j_call: TRBJ2-2
cdr3_aa: CASSLGGYYEQYF; cdr3_nt: TGTGCCAGCAGCCTAGGGGGATACTACGAGCAGTACTTC; clone_size: -; d_call: -; v_call: TRBV7-6; j_call: TRBJ2-7
cdr3_aa: CASTLGAGEQYF; cdr3_nt: TGTGCCAGCACTCTAGGGGCGGGGGAGCAGTACTTT; clone_size: -; d_call: TRBD2; v_call: TRBV6-1; j_call: TRBJ2-7
cdr3_aa: CASSLPGTNTGELFF; cdr3_nt: TGTGCCAGCAGTTTGCCAGGCACCAACACCGGGGAGCTGTTTTTT; clone_size: -; d_call: -; v_call: TRBV28; j_call: TRBJ2-2
cdr3_aa: CASSLDRGNTEAFF; cdr3_nt: TGTGCCAGCAGCTTGGACCGGGGGAACACTGAAGCTTTCTTT; clone_size: -; d_call: -; v_call: TRBV5-5; j_call: TRBJ1-1
cdr3_aa: CASRGTSGRYEQYF; cdr3_nt: TGTGCCAGCAGGGGGACTAGCGGGAGGTACGAGCAGTACTTC; clone_size: -; d_call: TRBD2; v_call: TRBV6-5; j_call: TRBJ2-7
cdr3_aa: CASSPWGAPEAFF; cdr3_nt: TGTGCCAGCAGCCCGTGGGGGGCTCCTGAAGCTTTCTTT; clone_size: -; d_call: -; v_call: TRBV11-2; j_call: TRBJ1-1
cdr3_aa: CASSSSGTGGAETQYF; cdr3_nt: TGTGCCAGCAGTTCATCCGGGACAGGGGGCGCGGAGACCCAGTACTTC; clone_size: -; d_call: TRBD1; v_call: TRBV6-5; j_call: TRBJ2-5
cdr3_aa: CASSGGTSGSYNEQFF; cdr3_nt: TGCGCCAGCAGCGGAGGGACTAGCGGCTCCTACAATGAGCAGTTCTTC; clone_size: -; d_call: TRBD2; v_call: TRBV5-1; j_call: TRBJ2-1
cdr3_aa: CASRTSGQQKEYF; cdr3_nt: TGTGCCAGCAGGACCTCGGGACAGCAAAAAGAGTACTTC; clone_size: -; d_call: TRBD1; v_call: TRBV5-4; j_call: TRBJ2-7
cdr3_aa: CASSEALVSVKATYNEQFF; cdr3_nt: TGTGCCAGCAGTGAAGCGCTGGTTTCCGTAAAGGCTACCTACAATGAGCAGTTCTTC; clone_size: once; d_call: -; v_call: TRBV2; j_call: TRBJ2-1
cdr3_aa: CASSVDGFGTDTQYF; cdr3_nt: TGTGCCAGCAGCGTTGACGGGTTCGGCACAGATACGCAGTATTTT; clone_size: -; d_call: -; v_call: TRBV9; j_call: TRBJ2-3
cdr3_aa: CASSGGLAGETQYF; cdr3_nt: TGTGCCAGCAGTGGGGGACTAGCTGGGGAGACCCAGTACTTC; clone_size: -; d_call: TRBD2; v_call: TRBV2; j_call: TRBJ2-5
cdr3_aa: CASSKVSKGGEVAFDEQYF; cdr3_nt: TGTGCCAGCAGCAAAGTATCTAAGGGCGGGGAGGTCGCTTTCGACGAGCAGTACTTC; clone_size: -; d_call: -; v_call: TRBV21-1; j_call: TRBJ2-7
cdr3_aa: CASSSGGTADYEQYF; cdr3_nt: TGCGCCAGCAGCTCGGGTGGGACAGCAGACTACGAGCAGTACTTC; clone_size: -; d_call: TRBD1; v_call: TRBV5-1; j_call: TRBJ2-7
cdr3_aa: CASSDRGGSGYNQPQHF; cdr3_nt: TGTGCCAGCAGTGATAGGGGGGGGTCTGGATACAATCAGCCCCAGCATTTT; clone_size: -; d_call: -; v_call: TRBV25-1; j_call: TRBJ1-5
cdr3_aa: CASSQEAGRSPLHF; cdr3_nt: TGCGCCAGCAGCCAAGAGGCCGGAAGATCACCCCTCCACTTT; clone_size: -; d_call: -; v_call: TRBV4-1; j_call: TRBJ1-6
cdr3_aa: CASSLANSRSATGGTIYF; cdr3_nt: TGTGCCAGCAGCTTAGCCAACAGCCGGTCAGCTACCGGCGGCACCATATATTTT; clone_size: -; d_call: -; v_call: TRBV7-9; j_call: TRBJ1-3
cdr3_aa: CASRPFRGPGNTIYF; cdr3_nt: TGTGCCAGCAGGCCATTCAGGGGGCCTGGAAACACCATATATTTT; clone_size: -; d_call: TRBD1; v_call: TRBV27; j_call: TRBJ1-3
cdr3_aa: CASSLEPPAYEQYF; cdr3_nt: TGCGCCAGCAGCTTGGAGCCGCCGGCCTACGAGCAGTACTTC; clone_size: few; d_call: -; v_call: TRBV5-1; j_call: TRBJ2-7
cdr3_aa: CASSDYWGQGKDGYTF; cdr3_nt: TGTGCCAGCAGTGATTACTGGGGACAGGGGAAGGATGGCTACACCTTC; clone_size: many; d_call: TRBD1; v_call: TRBV6-1; j_call: TRBJ1-2
cdr3_aa: CASSLNQFGIAFF; cdr3_nt: TGTGCCAGCAGCTTAAACCAGTTTGGGATAGCTTTCTTT; clone_size: -; d_call: -; v_call: TRBV7-9; j_call: TRBJ1-1
cdr3_aa: CASSSSRQPQHF; cdr3_nt: TGTGCCAGCAGCTCCAGTCGGCAGCCCCAGCATTTT; clone_size: -; d_call: -; v_call: TRBV7-2; j_call: TRBJ1-5
cdr3_aa: CASSAGLGGSYTF; cdr3_nt: TGTGCCAGCAGCGCCGGGTTAGGCGGGAGCTACACCTTC; clone_size: -; d_call: -; v_call: TRBV11-2; j_call: TRBJ1-2
cdr3_aa: CASSQDLGPQHF; cdr3_nt: TGCGCCAGCAGCCAAGATCTAGGCCCCCAGCATTTT; clone_size: -; d_call: -; v_call: TRBV4-1; j_call: TRBJ1-5
cdr3_aa: CASSSRSGGGYNSPLHF; cdr3_nt: TGTGCCAGCAGCAGCAGGTCCGGCGGAGGATATAATTCACCCCTCCACTTT; clone_size: -; d_call: -; v_call: TRBV27; j_call: TRBJ1-6
cdr3_aa: CASRAVGNTEAFF; cdr3_nt: TGTGCCAGCAGGGCAGTAGGGAACACTGAAGCTTTCTTT; clone_size: once; d_call: -; v_call: TRBV6-5; j_call: TRBJ1-1
cdr3_aa: CASTLTGANVLTF; cdr3_nt: TGTGCCAGTACTCTGACCGGGGCCAACGTCCTGACTTTC; clone_size: once; d_call: -; v_call: TRBV19; j_call: TRBJ2-6
cdr3_aa: CASTGPYMNTEAFF; cdr3_nt: TGTGCCAGCACAGGCCCTTACATGAACACTGAAGCTTTCTTT; clone_size: -; d_call: -; v_call: TRBV28; j_call: TRBJ1-1
cdr3_aa: CASTFLRDGYTF; cdr3_nt: TGTGCCAGCACCTTTTTGAGAGATGGCTACACCTTC; clone_size: -; d_call: -; v_call: TRBV5-6; j_call: TRBJ1-2
cdr3_aa: CASSLVDRLTYNEQFF; cdr3_nt: TGTGCCAGCAGCTTGGTGGACCGTCTCACCTACAATGAGCAGTTCTTC; clone_size: once; d_call: -; v_call: TRBV5-6; j_call: TRBJ2-1
cdr3_aa: CASRAENQPQHF; cdr3_nt: TGTGCCAGCAGGGCAGAGAATCAGCCCCAGCATTTT; clone_size: -; d_call: -; v_call: TRBV2; j_call: TRBJ1-5
cdr3_aa: CASSTRAREYEQYF; cdr3_nt: TGCGCCAGCAGCACCCGGGCCAGGGAGTACGAGCAGTACTTC; clone_size: -; d_call: -; v_call: TRBV5-1; j_call: TRBJ2-7
cdr3_aa: CASSVTTREGVWYF; cdr3_nt: TGTGCCAGCAGTGTAACAACCAGGGAGGGCGTGTGGTACTTC; clone_size: -; d_call: TRBD2; v_call: TRBV2; j_call: TRBJ2-5
cdr3_aa: CASSLSPTGNTIYF; cdr3_nt: TGTGCCAGCAGCTTATCTCCGACTGGAAACACCATATATTTT; clone_size: -; d_call: -; v_call: TRBV7-3; j_call: TRBJ1-3
cdr3_aa: CASSEERTDNQPQHF; cdr3_nt: TGTGCCAGCAGTGAAGAGAGGACAGATAATCAGCCCCAGCATTTT; clone_size: -; d_call: -; v_call: TRBV6-1; j_call: TRBJ1-5
cdr3_aa: CASSVEGWDQETQYF; cdr3_nt: TGTGCCAGCAGCGTAGAGGGCTGGGACCAAGAGACCCAGTACTTC; clone_size: -; d_call: -; v_call: TRBV9; j_call: TRBJ2-5
cdr3_aa: CAWSVKGFYNEQFF; cdr3_nt: TGTGCCTGGAGTGTAAAAGGCTTTTACAATGAGCAGTTCTTC; clone_size: -; d_call: -; v_call: TRBV30; j_call: TRBJ2-1
cdr3_aa: CASSADRGNTEAFF; cdr3_nt: TGTGCCAGCTCTGCGGACAGGGGGAACACTGAAGCTTTCTTT; clone_size: -; d_call: TRBD1; v_call: TRBV18; j_call: TRBJ1-1
cdr3_aa: CASSYTGTGKETQYF; cdr3_nt: TGTGCCAGCAGTTACACGGGGACAGGGAAAGAGACCCAGTACTTC; clone_size: -; d_call: TRBD1; v_call: TRBV6-5; j_call: TRBJ2-5
cdr3_aa: CASSPDGATSSYNEQFF; cdr3_nt: TGTGCCAGCAGCCCCGACGGCGCCACGAGCTCCTACAATGAGCAGTTCTTC; clone_size: -; d_call: -; v_call: TRBV7-2; j_call: TRBJ2-1